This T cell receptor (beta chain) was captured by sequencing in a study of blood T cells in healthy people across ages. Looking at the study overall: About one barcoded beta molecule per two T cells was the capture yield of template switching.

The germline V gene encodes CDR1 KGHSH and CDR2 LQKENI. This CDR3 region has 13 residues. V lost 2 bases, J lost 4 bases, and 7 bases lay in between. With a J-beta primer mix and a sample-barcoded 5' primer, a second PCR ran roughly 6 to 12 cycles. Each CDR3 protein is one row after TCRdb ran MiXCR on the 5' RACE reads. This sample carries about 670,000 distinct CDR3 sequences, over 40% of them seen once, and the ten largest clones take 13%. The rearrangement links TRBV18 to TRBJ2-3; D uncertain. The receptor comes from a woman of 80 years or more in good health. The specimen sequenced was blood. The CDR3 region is CASSPLLADTQYF. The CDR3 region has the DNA TGTGCCAGCTCACCATTACTCGCAGATACGCAGTATTTT.